Listed here are 26 T cell receptor beta chains from one sample, sequenced in a study of CXCR3-negative and CXCR3-positive naive CD8 T cells. Study results and caveats: Higher TRB CDR3 hydrophobicity marked CXCR3-positive naive cells relative to CXCR3-negative naive cells.

Via 5' RACE with UMI labels, TRB cDNA libraries were prepared. Reanalyzing the 5' RACE reads, TCRdb keeps one entry per CDR3 protein, without DNA. The table lists about 50,000 distinct CDR3 sequences. These receptors have no known antigen. The sequenced sample was naive CXCR3+ CD8+ T cells from blood. Subset meaning: CD45RO-CCR7+CD27+CD95- naive CD8+ T cells expressing CXCR3 (TNR3+). The receptor set was obtained from a human donor in good health. Some clones in this sample may be carry-over from other donors' samples.

The chain has TRBV14 and TRBJ1-1; TCRdb indicates TRBD1, and absent DNA this call remains unverified. CDR1 and CDR2 (germline): SGHDN, FVKESK. This CDR3 is built from 14 residues. The CDR3 reads CASSPWTGETEAFF.

The J gene is TRBJ2-2, the V gene TRBV5-1. CDR3 size: 15 residues. Germline CDR1 SGHRS, CDR2 YFSETQ. The CDR3 spells CASSNDVTNTGELFF.

CDR3 protein: CSVLGNYEQYF. V and J are TRBV29-1 and TRBJ2-7. Per germline, CDR1 SQVTM and CDR2 ANQGSEA. The CDR3 has 11 amino acids.

This chain links TRBV15 with TRBJ1-5; there is no DNA to check the TCRdb D call of TRBD1. The CDR3 extends over 16 amino acids. CDR1 is LNHNV, CDR2 YYDKDF, per germline (reference sequence). CDR3 loop: CATSSRGRGGNQPQHF.

The chain links TRBV21-1 to TRBJ1-1; as DNA is missing, the TRBD1 call by TCRdb cannot be tested. TRBV21-1 counts as a pseudogene. This CDR3 region has 17 residues. The CDR3 loop reads CASSKPRQSGENTEAFF.

The chain joins TRBV2 to TRBJ2-4; the TCRdb D gene call, TRBD1, has no DNA to confirm it. Germline CDR1 is SNHLY and CDR2 is FYNNEI. There are 15 residues in the CDR3. The CDR3 sequence: CASLGMTAGLNIQYF. The complete variable domain, with remaining parts taken from reference TRBV2 and TRBJ2-4, reads EPEVTQTPSHQVTQMGQEVILRCVPISNHLYFYWYRQILGQKVEFLVSFYNNEISEKSEIFDDQFSVERPDGSNFTLKIRSTKLEDSAMYFCASLGMTAGLNIQYFGAGTRLSVL.

The genes are TRBV2 and TRBJ2-1; the TCRdb call, TRBD2, lacks DNA for checking. CDR3 length: 15 amino acids. Germline CDR1 and CDR2: SNHLY and FYNNEI. CDR3: CASSGLAEPYNEQFF.

CDR3 amino acids: CASSVEAGGVSSYEQYF. This chain connects TRBV9 to TRBJ2-7; TCRdb returns TRBD2, unconfirmable since there is no DNA. This CDR3 has 17 amino acids. Germline values: CDR1 SGDLS, CDR2 YYNGEE.

The chain recombines TRBV2 with TRBJ2-6. The CDR3 is made up of 15 amino acids. Germline assignment: CDR1 SNHLY and CDR2 FYNNEI. The CDR3 spells CASSDVELGANVLTF.

The chain is built from TRBV27 and TRBJ2-7; there is no DNA to check the TCRdb D call of TRBD1. The CDR3 sequence is 15 residues long. Germline assignment: CDR1 MNHEY and CDR2 SMNVEV (reference sequence). The CDR3 protein is CASSPWPRAAYEQYF.

The rearrangement uses TRBV11-3 and TRBJ2-3; there is no DNA to check the TCRdb D call of TRBD1. This CDR3 is built from 17 residues. Looked up from germline, CDR1 is SGHNT and CDR2 is YENEEA. CDR3 in amino acids: CASSLEVGRGVKDTQYF.

The V gene is TRBV15, the J gene TRBJ1-1; TCRdb outputs TRBD1, but without DNA this stays unchecked. Germline V lookup: CDR1 LNHNV, CDR2 YYDKDF (reference sequence). This CDR3 contains 16 residues. The CDR3 loop reads CATSGSATGRNTEAFF.

This chain links TRBV9 with TRBJ2-7. Germline-derived CDR1 and CDR2 are SGDLS and YYNGEE. The CDR3 contains 14 residues. The CDR3 reads CASSVAAEDYEQYF.

The rearrangement links TRBV28 to TRBJ2-7; TCRdb calls TRBD1, which cannot be checked without DNA. The CDR3 consists of 16 residues. Germline V lookup: CDR1 MDHEN, CDR2 SYDVKM. CDR3 amino acids: CASSGEKRDTSYEQYF.

V usage is TRBV4-3 and J usage is TRBJ1-1; TCRdb lists TRBD1, though no DNA is available to test this call. The CDR3 extends over 16 amino acids. Germline V gene lookup returns CDR1 LGHNA and CDR2 YSLEER. The CDR3 region is CASSQERQGWNTEAFF.

CDR3 sequence reads: CASSLDDREPYNEQFF. This chain connects TRBV5-1 to TRBJ2-1; TCRdb's D call of TRBD1 is untestable without DNA. CDR3 length equals 16 residues. Germline CDR1 SGHRS, CDR2 YFSETQ.

CDR3 residues: CASSYERNEQFF. V usage is TRBV6-2 or TRBV6-3 and J usage is TRBJ2-1. Germline loops: CDR1 MNHEY, CDR2 SVGEGT. This CDR3 has 12 amino acids.

The V call is TRBV7-9, the J call TRBJ2-7. Germline-derived CDR1 and CDR2 are SEHNR and FQNEAQ (reference sequence). The CDR3 contains 11 residues. CDR3: CASSSIYEQYF. The full variable domain, in which reference TRBV7-9 and TRBJ2-7 provide the parts outside the CDR3, is DTGVSQNPRHKITKRGQNVTFRCDPISEHNRLYWYRQTLGQGPEFLTYFQNEAQLEKSRLLSDRFSAERPKGSFSTLEIQRTEQGDSAMYLCASSSIYEQYFGPGTRLTVT.

The chain has TRBV9 and TRBJ2-1; TCRdb's assignment of TRBD2 cannot be checked, as there is no DNA. Germline V gene lookup returns CDR1 SGDLS and CDR2 YYNGEE. This CDR3 is 16 amino acids long. CDR3 amino acids: CASSVGLAGGYGEQFF.

V is TRBV7-2 and J is TRBJ2-3; there is no DNA to check the TCRdb D call of TRBD1. Per the germline V gene, CDR1 is SGHTA and CDR2 is FQGNSA. This CDR3 has 14 residues. CDR3: CASSYGINTDTQYF. The complete variable domain, with remaining parts taken from reference TRBV7-2 and TRBJ2-3, reads GAGVSQSPSNKVTEKGKDVELRCDPISGHTALYWYRQSLGQGLEFLIYFQGNSAPDKSGLPSDRFSAERTGGSVSTLTIQRTQQEDSAVYLCASSYGINTDTQYFGPGTRLTVL.

The CDR3 here is CSVLSGEAYEQYF. V gene TRBV29-1 combines with J gene TRBJ2-7; TCRdb's assignment of TRBD1 cannot be checked, as there is no DNA. Germline CDR1 SQVTM, CDR2 ANQGSEA. The CDR3 length is 13 residues.

The V gene is TRBV7-2, the J gene TRBJ2-7. The CDR3 contains 14 residues. CDR1 and CDR2 from the germline V gene are SGHTA and FQGNSA. CDR3 sequence: CASSYYRGSYEQYF.

This chain uses TRBV4-3 with TRBJ2-3; TCRdb's D call of TRBD1 is untestable without DNA. CDR1 and CDR2 (germline): LGHNA, YSLEER. The CDR3 is 17 residues long. CDR3 region: CASSQDPGVGLSDTQYF.

The chain carries TRBV29-1 and TRBJ1-2; TCRdb gives TRBD1 as the D gene, but with no DNA this cannot be confirmed. The V gene's germline CDR1 is SQVTM and CDR2 ANQGSEA. The CDR3 is 11 residues long. The chain's CDR3 is CSVGDSRGYTF.

The gene calls are TRBV6-2 or TRBV6-3 and TRBJ2-1; lacking DNA, the TRBD1 call made by TCRdb goes unchecked. CDR3 length: 16 amino acids. Germline CDR1 reads MNHEY; CDR2 reads SVGEGT. The CDR3 sequence: CASSPLGAPSYNEQFF.

V is TRBV7-2 and J is TRBJ2-3; TCRdb returns TRBD1, unconfirmable since there is no DNA. The CDR3 is made up of 12 amino acids. Germline V gene sequence: CDR1 SGHTA, CDR2 FQGNSA. The CDR3 here is CASRARADTQYF.